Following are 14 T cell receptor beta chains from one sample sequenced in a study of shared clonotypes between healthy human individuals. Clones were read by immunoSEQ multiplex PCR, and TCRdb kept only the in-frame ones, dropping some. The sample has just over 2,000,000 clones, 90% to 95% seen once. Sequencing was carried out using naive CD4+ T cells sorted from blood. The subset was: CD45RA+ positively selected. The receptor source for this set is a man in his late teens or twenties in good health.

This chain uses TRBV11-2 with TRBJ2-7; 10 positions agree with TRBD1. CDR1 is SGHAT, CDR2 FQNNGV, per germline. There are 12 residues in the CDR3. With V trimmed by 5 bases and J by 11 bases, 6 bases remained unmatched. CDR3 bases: TGTGCCAGCAGCCCGACAGGGGGCCGAGAGTACTTC. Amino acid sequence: CASSPTGGREYF.

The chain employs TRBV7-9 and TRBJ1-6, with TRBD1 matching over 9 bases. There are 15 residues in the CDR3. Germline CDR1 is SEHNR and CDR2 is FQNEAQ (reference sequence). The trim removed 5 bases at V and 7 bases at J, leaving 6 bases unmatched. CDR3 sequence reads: CASSLGTGKNSPLHF. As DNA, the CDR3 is TGTGCCAGCAGCCTTGGGACAGGGAAGAATTCACCCCTCCACTTT. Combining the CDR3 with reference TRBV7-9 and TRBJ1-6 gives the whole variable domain DTGVSQNPRHKITKRGQNVTFRCDPISEHNRLYWYRQTLGQGPEFLTYFQNEAQLEKSRLLSDRFSAERPKGSFSTLEIQRTEQGDSAMYLCASSLGTGKNSPLHFGNGTRLTVT.

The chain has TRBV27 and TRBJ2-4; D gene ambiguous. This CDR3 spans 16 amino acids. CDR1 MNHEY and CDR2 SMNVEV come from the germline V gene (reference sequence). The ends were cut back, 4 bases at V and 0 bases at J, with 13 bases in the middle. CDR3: CASSSGPPLAKNIQYF. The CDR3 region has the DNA TGTGCCAGCAGTTCAGGACCGCCTTTAGCCAAAAACATTCAGTACTTC.

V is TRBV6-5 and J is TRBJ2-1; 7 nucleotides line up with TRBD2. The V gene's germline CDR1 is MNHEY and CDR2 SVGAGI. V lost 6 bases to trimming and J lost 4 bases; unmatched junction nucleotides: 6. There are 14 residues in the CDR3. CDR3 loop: CASRPAGPYNEQFF. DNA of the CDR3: TGTGCCAGCAGGCCAGCGGGGCCATACAATGAGCAGTTCTTC.

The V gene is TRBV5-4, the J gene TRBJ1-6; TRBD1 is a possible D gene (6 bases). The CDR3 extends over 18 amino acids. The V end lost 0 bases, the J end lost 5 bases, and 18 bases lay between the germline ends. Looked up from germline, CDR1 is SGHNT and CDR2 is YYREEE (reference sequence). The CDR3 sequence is CASSLGPGVKTDNSPLHF. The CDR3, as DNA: TGTGCCAGCAGCTTGGGGCCAGGGGTTAAGACTGATAATTCACCCCTCCACTTT.

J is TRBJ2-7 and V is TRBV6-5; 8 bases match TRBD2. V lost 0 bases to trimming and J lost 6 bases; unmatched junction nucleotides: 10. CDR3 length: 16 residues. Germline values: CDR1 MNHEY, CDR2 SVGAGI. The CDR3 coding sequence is TGTGCCAGCAGTTACTCAGGGAGCGGGAGTAGTGGCGAGCAGTACTTC. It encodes CASSYSGSGSSGEQYF.

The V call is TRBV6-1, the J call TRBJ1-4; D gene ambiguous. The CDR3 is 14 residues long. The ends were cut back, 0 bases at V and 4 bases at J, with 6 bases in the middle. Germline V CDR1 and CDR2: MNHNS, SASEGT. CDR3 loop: CASSEAHSNEKLFF. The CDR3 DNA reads TGTGCCAGCAGTGAAGCCCATAGTAATGAAAAACTGTTTTTT.

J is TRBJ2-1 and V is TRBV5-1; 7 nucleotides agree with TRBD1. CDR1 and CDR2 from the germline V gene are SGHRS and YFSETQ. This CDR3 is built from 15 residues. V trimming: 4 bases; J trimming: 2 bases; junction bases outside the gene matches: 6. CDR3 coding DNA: TGCGCCAGCAGCGGAGGACAGGTCCCCTACAATGAGCAGTTCTTC. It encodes CASSGGQVPYNEQFF.

CDR3 protein: CASSPTSAFSETQYF. Here the CDR3 DNA reads TGTGCCAGCAGTCCGACTAGCGCGTTCTCCGAGACCCAGTACTTC. The chain recombines TRBV7-2 with TRBJ2-5; 8 bases match TRBD2. CDR1 is SGHTA and CDR2 is FQGNSA in the germline V gene. Trimming removed 6 bases from V and 5 bases from J; junction bases left unmatched: 11. The CDR3 totals 15 residues.

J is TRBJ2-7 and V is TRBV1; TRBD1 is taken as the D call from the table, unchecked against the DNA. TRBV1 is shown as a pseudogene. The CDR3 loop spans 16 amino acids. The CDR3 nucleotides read TGCACCAGCAGCCCCCTAAAATGGACAGGGGCGCACGAGCAGTACTTC. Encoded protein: CTSSPLKWTGAHEQYF.

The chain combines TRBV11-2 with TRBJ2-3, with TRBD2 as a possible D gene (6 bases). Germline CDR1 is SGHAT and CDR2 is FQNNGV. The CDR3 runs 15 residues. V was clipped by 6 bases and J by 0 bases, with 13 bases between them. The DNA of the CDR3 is TGTGCCAGCAGTGGGAGGACTGTTAGCACAGATACGCAGTATTTT. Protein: CASSGRTVSTDTQYF. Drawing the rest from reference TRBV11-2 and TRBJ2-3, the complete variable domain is EAGVAQSPRYKIIEKRQSVAFWCNPISGHATLYWYQQILGQGPKLLIQFQNNGVVDDSQLPKDRFSAERLKGVDSTLKIQPAKLEDSAVYLCASSGRTVSTDTQYFGPGTRLTVL.

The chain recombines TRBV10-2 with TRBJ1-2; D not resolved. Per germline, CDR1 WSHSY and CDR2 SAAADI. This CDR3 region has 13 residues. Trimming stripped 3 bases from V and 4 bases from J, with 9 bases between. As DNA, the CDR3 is TGCGCCAGCAGTGATCGGGGAAGCTATGGCTACACCTTC. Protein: CASSDRGSYGYTF.

CDR3 coding DNA: TGTGCCAGAACAAGACGGAGGCCAACCGGCACAGATACGCAGTATTTT. This encodes CARTRRRPTGTDTQYF. The chain recombines TRBV2 with TRBJ2-3, with D possibly being TRBD2 (5 bases). Per germline, CDR1 SNHLY and CDR2 FYNNEI. This CDR3 comprises 16 residues. The ends were cut back, 9 bases at V and 1 base at J, with 20 bases in the middle.

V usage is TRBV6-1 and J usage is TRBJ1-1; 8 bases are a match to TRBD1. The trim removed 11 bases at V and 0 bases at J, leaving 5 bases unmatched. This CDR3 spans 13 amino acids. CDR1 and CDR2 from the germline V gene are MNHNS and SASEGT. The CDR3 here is CAGGGQVNTEAFF. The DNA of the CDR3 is TGTGCCGGGGGGGGACAGGTGAACACTGAAGCTTTCTTT.